This TCR beta chain was identified in a study of resident and recirculating memory T cells in vitiligo. Study-wide results and caveats: Clonality differed among vitiligo lesions, with no unique dominant clone.

Patients had to be free of confetti depigmentation, indicating active vitiligo. Here immunoSEQ multiplex PCR was the method, and the copy in TCRdb shows in-frame clones only, minus some. The sample shows 65,000 to 80,000 clones, roughly 94% of them seen only once. V lost 6 bases and J lost 3, with 18 bases in between. CDR3 length equals 16 residues. Germline CDR1 and CDR2: SNHLY and FYNNEI. About this clone itself: What it binds is not known.

The clonotype was recovered from a male donor with vitiligo. Sequenced sample: blood. The chain couples TRBV2 to TRBJ1-5; a weak D match, TRBD1 (5 bases). Here the CDR3 reads CASSDPSGGYNQPQHF. The CDR3 region has the DNA TGTGCCAGCAGCGATCCCTCGGGGGGGTACAATCAGCCCCAGCATTTT.